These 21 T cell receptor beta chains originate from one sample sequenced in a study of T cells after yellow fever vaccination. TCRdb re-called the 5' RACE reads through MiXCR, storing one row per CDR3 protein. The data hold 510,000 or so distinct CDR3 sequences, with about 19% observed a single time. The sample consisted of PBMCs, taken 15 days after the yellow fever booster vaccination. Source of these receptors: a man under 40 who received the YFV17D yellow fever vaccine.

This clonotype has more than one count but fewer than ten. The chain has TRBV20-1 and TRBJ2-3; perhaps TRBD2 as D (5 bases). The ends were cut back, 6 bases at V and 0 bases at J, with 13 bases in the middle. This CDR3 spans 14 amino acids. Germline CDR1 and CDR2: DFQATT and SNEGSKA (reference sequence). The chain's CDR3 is CSAGSGASTDTQYF. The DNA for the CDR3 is TGCAGTGCGGGAAGCGGAGCTAGCACAGATACGCAGTATTTT.

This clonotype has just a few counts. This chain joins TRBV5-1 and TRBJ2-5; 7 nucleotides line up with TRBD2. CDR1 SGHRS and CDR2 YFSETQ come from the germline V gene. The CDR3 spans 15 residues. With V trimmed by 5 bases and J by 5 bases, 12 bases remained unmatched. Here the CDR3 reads CASSWGGPSSETQYF. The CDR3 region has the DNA TGCGCCAGCAGTTGGGGAGGGCCCTCGAGTGAGACCCAGTACTTC.

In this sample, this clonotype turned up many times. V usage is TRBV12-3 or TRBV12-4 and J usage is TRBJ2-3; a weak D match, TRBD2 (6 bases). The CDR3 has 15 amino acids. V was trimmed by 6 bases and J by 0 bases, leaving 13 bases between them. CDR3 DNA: TGTGCCAGCAGCCAAGGGACTTCTAGCACAGATACGCAGTATTTT. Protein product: CASSQGTSSTDTQYF.

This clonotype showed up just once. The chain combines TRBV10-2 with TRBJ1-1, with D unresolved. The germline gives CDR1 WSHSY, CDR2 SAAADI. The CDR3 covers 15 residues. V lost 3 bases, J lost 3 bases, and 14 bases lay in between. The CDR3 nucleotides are TGCGCCAGCAGTGACCTCTGGGCCCAGGACACTGAAGCTTTCTTT. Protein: CASSDLWAQDTEAFF.

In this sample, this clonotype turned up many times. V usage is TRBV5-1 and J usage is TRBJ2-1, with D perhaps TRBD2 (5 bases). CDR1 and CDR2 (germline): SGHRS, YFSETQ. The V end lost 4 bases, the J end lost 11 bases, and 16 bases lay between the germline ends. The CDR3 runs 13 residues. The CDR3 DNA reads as TGCGCCAGCAGCCCCGAGGACTTGCAAAAGCAGTTCTTC. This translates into CASSPEDLQKQFF.

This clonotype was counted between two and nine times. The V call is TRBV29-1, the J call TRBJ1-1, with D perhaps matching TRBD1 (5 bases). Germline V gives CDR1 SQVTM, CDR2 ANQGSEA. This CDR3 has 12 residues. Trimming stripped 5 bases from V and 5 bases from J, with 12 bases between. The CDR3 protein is CSVRQGGTEAFF. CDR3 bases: TGCAGCGTTAGGCAGGGAGGAACTGAAGCTTTCTTT.

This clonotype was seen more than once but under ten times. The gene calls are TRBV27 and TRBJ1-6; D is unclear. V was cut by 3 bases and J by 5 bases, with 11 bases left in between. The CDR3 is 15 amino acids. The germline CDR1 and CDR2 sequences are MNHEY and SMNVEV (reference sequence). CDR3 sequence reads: CASSFNQQDNSPLHF. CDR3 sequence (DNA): TGTGCCAGCAGTTTCAACCAGCAGGATAATTCACCCCTCCACTTT.

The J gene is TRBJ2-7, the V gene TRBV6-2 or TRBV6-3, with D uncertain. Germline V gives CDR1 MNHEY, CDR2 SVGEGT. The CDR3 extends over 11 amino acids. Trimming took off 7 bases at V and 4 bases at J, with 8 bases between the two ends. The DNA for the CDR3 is TGTGCCAGCACGTTCGGTTACGAGCAGTACTTC. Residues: CASTFGYEQYF.

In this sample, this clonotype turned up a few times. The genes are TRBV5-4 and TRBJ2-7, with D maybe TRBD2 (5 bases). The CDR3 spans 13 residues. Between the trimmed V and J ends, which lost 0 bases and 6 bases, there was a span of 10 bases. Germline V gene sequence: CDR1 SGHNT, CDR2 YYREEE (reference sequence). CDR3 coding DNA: TGTGCCAGCAGCTTGGTTCTCGAGGGCGAGCAGTACTTC. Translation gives CASSLVLEGEQYF.

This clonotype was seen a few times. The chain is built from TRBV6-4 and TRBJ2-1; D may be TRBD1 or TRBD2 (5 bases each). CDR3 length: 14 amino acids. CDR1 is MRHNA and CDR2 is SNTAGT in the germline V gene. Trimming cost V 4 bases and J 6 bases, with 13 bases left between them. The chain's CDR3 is CASSVKGSLNEQFF. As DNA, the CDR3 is TGTGCCAGCAGTGTAAAGGGGAGCCTCAATGAGCAGTTCTTC.

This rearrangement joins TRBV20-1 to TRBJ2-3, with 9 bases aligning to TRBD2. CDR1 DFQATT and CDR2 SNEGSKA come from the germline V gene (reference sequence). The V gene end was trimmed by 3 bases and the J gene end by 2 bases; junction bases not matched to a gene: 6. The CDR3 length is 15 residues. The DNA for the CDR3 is TGCAGTGCTAGGGCGCTAGCGGGGAACACAGATACGCAGTATTTT. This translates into CSARALAGNTDTQYF.

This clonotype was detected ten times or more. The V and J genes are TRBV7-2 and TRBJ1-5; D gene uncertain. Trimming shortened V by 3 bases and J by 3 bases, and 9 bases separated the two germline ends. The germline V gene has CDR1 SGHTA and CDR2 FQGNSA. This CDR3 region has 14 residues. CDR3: CASSFGNTNQPQHF. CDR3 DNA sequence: TGTGCCAGCAGCTTCGGGAATACCAATCAGCCCCAGCATTTT.

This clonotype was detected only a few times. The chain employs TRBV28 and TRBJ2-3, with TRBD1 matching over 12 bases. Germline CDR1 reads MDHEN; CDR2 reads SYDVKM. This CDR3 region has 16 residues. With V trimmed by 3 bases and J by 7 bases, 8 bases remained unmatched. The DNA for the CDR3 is TGTGCCAGCAGTTTTGTGGGACAGGGGGCGCTGAATACGCAGTATTTT. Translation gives CASSFVGQGALNTQYF.

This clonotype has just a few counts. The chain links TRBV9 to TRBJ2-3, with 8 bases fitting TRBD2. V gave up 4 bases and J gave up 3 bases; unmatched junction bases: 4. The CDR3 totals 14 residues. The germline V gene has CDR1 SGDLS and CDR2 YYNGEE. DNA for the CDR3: TGTGCCAGCAGCCGGGGGGGGAGAACAGATACGCAGTATTTT. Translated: CASSRGGRTDTQYF.

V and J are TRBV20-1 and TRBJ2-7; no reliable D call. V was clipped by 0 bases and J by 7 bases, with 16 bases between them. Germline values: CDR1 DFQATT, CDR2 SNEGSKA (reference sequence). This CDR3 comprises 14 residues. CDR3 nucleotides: TGCAGTGCTAGAGATCTGATGGGTGGGCGGGAGCAGTACTTC. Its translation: CSARDLMGGREQYF.

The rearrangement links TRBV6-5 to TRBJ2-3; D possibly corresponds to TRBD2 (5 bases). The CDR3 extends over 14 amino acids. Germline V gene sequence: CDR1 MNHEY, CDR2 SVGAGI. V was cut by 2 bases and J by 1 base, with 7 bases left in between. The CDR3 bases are TGTGCCAGCAGTTACGGGCGGGGCACAGATACGCAGTATTTT. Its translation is CASSYGRGTDTQYF.

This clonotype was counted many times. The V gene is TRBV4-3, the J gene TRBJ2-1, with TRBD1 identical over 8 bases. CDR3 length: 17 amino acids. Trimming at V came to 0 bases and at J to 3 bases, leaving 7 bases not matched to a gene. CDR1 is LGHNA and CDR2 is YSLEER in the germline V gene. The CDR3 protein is CASSQEASGQVYNEQFF. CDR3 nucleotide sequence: TGCGCCAGCAGCCAAGAGGCGTCGGGACAGGTCTACAATGAGCAGTTCTTC.

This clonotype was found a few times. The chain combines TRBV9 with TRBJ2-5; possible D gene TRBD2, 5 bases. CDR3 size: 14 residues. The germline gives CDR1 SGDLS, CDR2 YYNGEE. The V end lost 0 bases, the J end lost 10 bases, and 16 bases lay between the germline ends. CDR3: CASSVGGSANIQYF. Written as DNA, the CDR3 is TGTGCCAGCAGCGTAGGAGGTAGCGCGAACATCCAGTACTTC.

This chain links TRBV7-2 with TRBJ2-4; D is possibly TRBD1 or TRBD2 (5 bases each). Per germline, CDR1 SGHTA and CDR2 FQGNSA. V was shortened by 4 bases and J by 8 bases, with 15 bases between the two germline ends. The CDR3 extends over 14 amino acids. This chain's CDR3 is CASSSGASKDIQYF. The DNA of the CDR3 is TGTGCCAGCAGCTCCGGGGCCAGTAAGGACATTCAGTACTTC.

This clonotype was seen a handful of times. Written as DNA, the CDR3 is TGTGCCAGCAGATCGACAGGGGGCGAGTACGAGCAGTACTTC. This translates into CASRSTGGEYEQYF. The chain joins TRBV6-4 to TRBJ2-7; 10 positions match TRBD1. The length of the CDR3 is 14 residues. Germline values: CDR1 MRHNA, CDR2 SNTAGT. Unmatched junction bases numbered 6, after V lost 6 bases and J lost 4 bases.

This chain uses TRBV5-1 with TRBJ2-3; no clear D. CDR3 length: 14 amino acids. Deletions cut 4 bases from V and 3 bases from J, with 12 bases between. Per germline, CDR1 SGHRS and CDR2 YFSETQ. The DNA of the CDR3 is TGCGCCAGCAGCCCCGGCGCTGGGACAGATACGCAGTATTTT. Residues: CASSPGAGTDTQYF.